This TCR beta chain was observed in a study of graft-versus-host responses after intestinal transplantation. Turning to the study itself: Transplant recipients had multivisceral, liver-intestinal, or isolated intestinal grafts. All recipients were given anti-thymocyte globulin induction, and tacrolimus and steroids were then administered for around three years. Study-level findings and limits: Among circulating GvH clones, peak levels were associated with early post-transplant declines in HvG clones.

A remark on this clone: Its antigen is undetermined.

V was trimmed by 3 bases and J by 6 bases, leaving 12 bases between them. This CDR3 region has 14 residues. Germline values: CDR1 MNHEY, CDR2 SMNVEV (reference sequence). Produced via immunoSEQ multiplex PCR; TCRdb's table is partial and in-frame only. The repertoire holds roughly 89,000 clones, with 80% to 95% as singletons. The chain recombines TRBV27 with TRBJ2-1; D remains unclear. Source: unstimulated CD4+ T cells sorted from spleen or lymph node cells, taken before intestinal transplant. The receptor was derived from a human donor who received an intestinal transplant. The CDR3 reads CASSLSRKSNEQFF. The CDR3 region has the DNA TGTGCCAGCAGTTTGTCTCGAAAGAGCAATGAGCAGTTCTTC.